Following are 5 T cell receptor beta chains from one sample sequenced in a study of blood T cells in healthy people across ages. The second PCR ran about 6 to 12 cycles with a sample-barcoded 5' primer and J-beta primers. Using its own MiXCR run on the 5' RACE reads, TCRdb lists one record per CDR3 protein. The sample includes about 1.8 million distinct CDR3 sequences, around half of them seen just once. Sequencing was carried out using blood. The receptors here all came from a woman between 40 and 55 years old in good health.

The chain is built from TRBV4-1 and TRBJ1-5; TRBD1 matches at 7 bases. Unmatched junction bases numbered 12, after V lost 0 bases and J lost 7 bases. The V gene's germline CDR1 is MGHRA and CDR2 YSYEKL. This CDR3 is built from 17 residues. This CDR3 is CASSQDLWGRGEQPQHF. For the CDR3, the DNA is TGCGCCAGCAGCCAAGATTTGTGGGGCAGGGGGGAGCAGCCCCAGCATTTT.

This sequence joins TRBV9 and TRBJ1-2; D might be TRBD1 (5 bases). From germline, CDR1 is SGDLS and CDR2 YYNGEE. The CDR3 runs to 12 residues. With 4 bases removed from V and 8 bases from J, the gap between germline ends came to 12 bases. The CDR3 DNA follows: TGTGCCAGCAGCACCTGGGACGGGGGCTACACCTTC. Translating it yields CASSTWDGGYTF.

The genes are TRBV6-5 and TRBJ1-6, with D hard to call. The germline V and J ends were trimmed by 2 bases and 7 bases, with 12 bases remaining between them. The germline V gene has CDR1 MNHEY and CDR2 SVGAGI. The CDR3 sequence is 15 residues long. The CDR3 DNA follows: TGTGCCAGCAGTTACCGCGAGGGTACGAATTCACCCCTCCACTTT. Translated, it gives CASSYREGTNSPLHF.

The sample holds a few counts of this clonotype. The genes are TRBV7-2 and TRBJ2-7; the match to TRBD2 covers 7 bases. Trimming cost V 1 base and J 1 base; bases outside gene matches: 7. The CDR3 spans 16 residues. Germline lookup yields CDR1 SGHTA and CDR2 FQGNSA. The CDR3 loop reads CASSLGAGVDSYEQYF. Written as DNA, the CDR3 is TGTGCCAGCAGCTTAGGCGCGGGGGTGGATTCCTACGAGCAGTACTTC.

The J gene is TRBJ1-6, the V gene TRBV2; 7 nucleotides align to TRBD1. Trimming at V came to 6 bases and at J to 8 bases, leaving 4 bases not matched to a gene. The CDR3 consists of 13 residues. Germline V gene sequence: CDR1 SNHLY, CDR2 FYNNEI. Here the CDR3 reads CASSPGQHSPLHF. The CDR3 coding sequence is TGTGCCAGCAGCCCGGGACAGCATTCACCCCTCCACTTT.